This record covers a single TCR beta chain. Its antigen is currently unknown. Each CDR3 protein is one row after TCRdb ran MiXCR on the 5' RACE reads. The table lists hundreds of thousands of distinct CDR3 sequences, over 9% of them singletons. This record belongs to a study of identical twins. Study-wide results and limits: High-abundance cord blood beta clonotypes had fewer insertions; memory repertoires showed none. Some out-of-frame alpha sequences were shared by twins, and these showed excess low generation probability. With beta out-of-frame sequences, excess sharing by twins was weaker. There was more out-of-frame TCR alpha sharing in monozygotic twins than models estimated.

The CDR3 has 18 amino acids. These same records also appear under a second study, on yellow fever vaccine responses in identical twins.

The V gene is TRBV21-1, the J gene TRBJ2-1; the DNA was not compared with TRBD2, the D call given in the table. TRBV21-1 is noted as a pseudogene. The origin of this receptor is a woman aged 18-29 years in good health. Sequenced material: PBMCs. CDR3 nucleotides: TGTGCCAGCAGCACGGCAAATCTAGCGAAGAGCTCCTACAATGAGCAGTTCTTC. Amino acid sequence: CASSTANLAKSSYNEQFF.